This T cell receptor beta chain was identified in a study of blood T cell repertoires in COVID-19. Whole-study context: The United States, Italy and Spain provided the acute and convalescent COVID-19 samples. Sample material is recorded as cDNA or gDNA derived from T cells, B-cell-depleted T cells, or PBMCs.

Authors' data handling: Reference gene primer amplification in the assay estimated nucleated cell counts. TCRdb's copy holds only in-frame clones and misses some; the assay was immunoSEQ multiplex PCR. The V and J calls and clone size are taken from that table; D and trimming were inferred from the DNA. Found here are 120,000 or so clones, roughly four fifths of them singletons; the top ten hold about 15%. Seattle's cohort entered during active infection and was followed longitudinally. The CDR3 runs to 15 residues. V dropped 5 bases and J dropped 1 base, with 11 bases sitting between them. CDR1 SGHTA and CDR2 FQGTGA come from the germline V gene.

The source of this sequence is a man aged 25 to 40 with COVID-19, enrolled during active disease. The rearrangement uses TRBV7-3 and TRBJ2-2; a weak D match, TRBD1 (7 bases). The sample taken for sequencing was peripheral blood. CDR3 sequence reads: CASSRQGLNTGELFF. CDR3 coding DNA: TGTGCCAGCAGCAGACAGGGACTGAACACCGGGGAGCTGTTTTTT.